The clone carrying this TCR beta chain was observed at least ten times. Its antigen is not identified. This specimen belongs to a study of metastatic and nonmetastatic thyroid tumors. In the study overall: Where malignant and benign thyroid patients were concerned, repertoires were compared across blood and tumor or nodule tissue. Study outcomes and limitations: A significant increase in TCR beta diversity was reportedly seen in malignant thyroid tumors relative to benign nodules, in blood and tumor.

No patient received treatment before thyroid surgery. V was clipped by 0 bases and J by 5 bases, with 17 bases between them. CDR1 is LGHNA, CDR2 YSLEER, per germline. The CDR3 is 18 residues long. Original handling: Clinicopathological groups supplied CDR3 differences that were used to build a distant-metastasis classifier for papillary thyroid cancer. TCRdb re-analyzed the PCR reads using MiXCR. Clone size and V and J calls follow TCRdb, not the original study. The sample yields 24,000 or so clones, 9.5% to 13% seen once. The genes are TRBV4-3 and TRBJ2-6; no reliable D call. Sequencing was carried out using blood. The source of this sequence is a female donor with papillary thyroid cancer or a benign thyroid nodule (not recorded which). Some clones in this sample may be carry-over from other donors' samples. CDR3 protein: CASSQDRGTLAWANVLTF. CDR3 nucleotides: TGCGCCAGCAGCCAAGACCGAGGTACGCTCGCCTGGGCCAACGTCCTGACTTTC.